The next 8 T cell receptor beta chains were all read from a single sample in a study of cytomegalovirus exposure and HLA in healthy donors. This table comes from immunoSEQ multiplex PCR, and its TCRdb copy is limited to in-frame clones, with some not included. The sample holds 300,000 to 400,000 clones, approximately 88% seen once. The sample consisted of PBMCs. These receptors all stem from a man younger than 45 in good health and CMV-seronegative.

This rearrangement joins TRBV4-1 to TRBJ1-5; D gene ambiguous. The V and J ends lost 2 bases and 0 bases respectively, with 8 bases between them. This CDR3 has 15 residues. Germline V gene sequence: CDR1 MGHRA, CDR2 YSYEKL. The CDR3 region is CASSQPGNSNQPQHF. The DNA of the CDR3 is TGCGCCAGCAGCCAACCGGGGAATAGCAATCAGCCCCAGCATTTT.

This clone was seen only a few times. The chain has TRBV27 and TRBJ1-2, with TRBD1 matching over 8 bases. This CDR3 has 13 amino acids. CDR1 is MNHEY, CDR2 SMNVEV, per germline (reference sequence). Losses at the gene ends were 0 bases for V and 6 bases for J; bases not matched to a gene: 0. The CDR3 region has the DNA TGTGCCAGCAGTTTATCCAGGGGGCATGGCTACACCTTC. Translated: CASSLSRGHGYTF.

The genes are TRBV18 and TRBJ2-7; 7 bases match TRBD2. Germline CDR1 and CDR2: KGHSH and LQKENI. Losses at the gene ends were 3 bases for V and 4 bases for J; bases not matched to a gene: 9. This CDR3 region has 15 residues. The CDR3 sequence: CASSPFLTSIYEQYF. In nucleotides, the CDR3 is TGTGCCAGCTCACCCTTTTTGACTAGCATTTACGAGCAGTACTTC.

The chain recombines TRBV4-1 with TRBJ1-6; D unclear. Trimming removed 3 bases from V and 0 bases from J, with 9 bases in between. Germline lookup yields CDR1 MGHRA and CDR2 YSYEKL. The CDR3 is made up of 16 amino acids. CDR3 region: CASSHPGGSYNSPLHF. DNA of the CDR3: TGCGCCAGCAGCCATCCCGGAGGCTCCTATAATTCACCCCTCCACTTT.

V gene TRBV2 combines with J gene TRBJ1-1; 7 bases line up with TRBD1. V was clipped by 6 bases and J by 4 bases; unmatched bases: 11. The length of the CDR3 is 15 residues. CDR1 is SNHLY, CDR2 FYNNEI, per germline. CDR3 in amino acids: CASSRRTGAGTEAFF. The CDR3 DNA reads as TGTGCCAGCAGCCGAAGGACAGGTGCGGGCACTGAAGCTTTCTTT.

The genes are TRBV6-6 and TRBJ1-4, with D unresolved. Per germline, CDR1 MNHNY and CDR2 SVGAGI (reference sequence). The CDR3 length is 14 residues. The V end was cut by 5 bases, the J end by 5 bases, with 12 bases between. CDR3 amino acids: CASSTDWRNEKLFF. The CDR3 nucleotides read TGTGCCAGCAGTACGGACTGGAGAAATGAAAAACTGTTTTTT.

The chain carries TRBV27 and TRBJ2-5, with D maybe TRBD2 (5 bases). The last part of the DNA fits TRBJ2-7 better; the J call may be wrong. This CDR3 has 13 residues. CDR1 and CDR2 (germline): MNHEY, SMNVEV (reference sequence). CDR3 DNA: TGTGCCAGCAGTTCCAGCGGTTCCTACGAGCAGTACTTC. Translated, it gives CASSSSGSYEQYF.

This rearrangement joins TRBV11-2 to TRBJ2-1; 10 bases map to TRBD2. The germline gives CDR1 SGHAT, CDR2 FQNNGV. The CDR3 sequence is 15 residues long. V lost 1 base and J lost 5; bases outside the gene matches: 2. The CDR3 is CASSLGTSGHNEQFF. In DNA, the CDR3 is TGTGCCAGCAGCTTAGGGACTAGCGGTCACAATGAGCAGTTCTTC.